Listed below are T cell receptor beta chains from one sample, sequenced in a study of blood T cell repertoires in COVID-19. Produced via immunoSEQ multiplex PCR; TCRdb's table is partial and in-frame only. The sample has roughly 250,000 clones; about 83% are singletons. Sequencing input: peripheral blood. The receptor source for this set is a middle-aged woman who had recovered from COVID-19. Each CDR3 is given with its conserved first and last residue. The D gene is left open where the match is weak. Clone sizes are given selectively: once, few, many, or a class where the clone is expanded.

TRBV4-2	-	TRBJ2-7	16	-	CASSHETAAGSYEQYF	TGTGCCAGCAGCCATGAGACAGCCGCCGGCTCCTACGAGCAGTACTTC
TRBV12-3/TRBV12-4	-	TRBJ1-5	12	-	CASSFLYQPQHF	TGTGCCAGCAGTTTCCTGTATCAGCCCCAGCATTTT
TRBV29-1	-	TRBJ1-5	12	TRBD1	CSVRDRGRPEHF	TGCAGCGTTCGGGACAGGGGCAGACCAGAGCATTTT
TRBV13	once	TRBJ2-1	16	-	CASSLGVVQAVGEQFF	TGTGCCAGCAGCTTAGGCGTCGTACAGGCTGTTGGTGAGCAGTTCTTC
TRBV7-6	-	TRBJ1-1	15	TRBD1	CASSWGQGLNTEAFF	TGTGCCAGCAGCTGGGGACAGGGACTGAACACTGAAGCTTTCTTT
TRBV6-6	once	TRBJ2-7	15	TRBD2	CASSYSGTMLYEQYF	TGTGCCAGCAGTTACTCGGGGACTATGCTCTACGAGCAGTACTTC
TRBV28	-	TRBJ2-7	15	TRBD1	CASSLLGTGGDEQYF	TGTGCCAGCAGTTTACTAGGGACAGGGGGCGACGAGCAGTACTTC
TRBV28	-	TRBJ1-5	14	-	CASRWSGVGQPQHF	TGTGCCAGCCGTTGGTCCGGGGTTGGTCAGCCCCAGCATTTT
TRBV5-1	-	TRBJ2-5	16	TRBD2	CASSLGLAGGRETQYF	TGCGCCAGCAGCTTGGGACTAGCGGGGGGGAGAGAGACCCAGTACTTC
TRBV2	once	TRBJ1-6	14	-	CASQFDRYNSPLHF	TGTGCCAGCCAGTTCGACAGGTATAATTCACCCCTCCACTTT
TRBV6-5	-	TRBJ1-5	15	-	CASSVLTGANQPQHF	TGTGCCAGCAGCGTCCTGACAGGAGCTAATCAGCCCCAGCATTTT
TRBV6-5	-	TRBJ1-1	13	-	CASTPSGQSETFF	TGTGCCAGCACTCCATCTGGACAGTCAGAGACTTTCTTT
TRBV2	-	TRBJ2-1	12	-	CASITTGQPQFF	TGTGCCAGTATTACCACCGGACAGCCTCAGTTCTTC
TRBV2	few	TRBJ1-2	14	-	CASRWTRDIGGYTF	TGTGCCAGCAGATGGACTCGGGATATCGGTGGCTACACCTTC
TRBV7-8	-	TRBJ2-5	13	-	CASSLGVRETQYF	TGTGCCAGCAGCTTAGGTGTCCGGGAGACCCAGTACTTC
TRBV14	-	TRBJ1-1	13	-	CASSQVGLHEAFF	TGTGCCAGCAGCCAAGTCGGACTCCATGAAGCTTTCTTT
TRBV5-1	-	TRBJ2-7	13	TRBD1	CASRGQGEGEQYF	TGCGCCAGCAGGGGACAGGGGGAAGGAGAGCAGTACTTC
TRBV7-3	-	TRBJ2-1	13	-	CASSFTSYNEQFF	TGTGCCAGCAGCTTTACTAGCTACAATGAGCAGTTCTTC
TRBV19	once	TRBJ2-4	18	TRBD1	CASAPGQKFALAKNIQYF	TGTGCCAGTGCACCGGGACAGAAATTCGCACTAGCCAAAAACATTCAGTACTTC
TRBV30	-	TRBJ1-1	14	TRBD1	CAWSPRWDRTEAFF	TGTGCCTGGAGTCCAAGATGGGACAGAACTGAAGCTTTCTTT
TRBV20-1	-	TRBJ1-2	15	TRBD1	CSASWGTGDSDGYTF	TGCAGTGCTAGTTGGGGGACAGGGGACTCCGATGGCTACACCTTC
TRBV25-1	few	TRBJ2-1	13	TRBD2	CASSFVGGNEQFF	TGTGCCAGCAGTTTTGTGGGAGGGAATGAGCAGTTCTTC
TRBV7-9	-	TRBJ2-7	15	TRBD1	CASSLGRDRAGEQYF	TGTGCCAGCAGCCTCGGACGGGACAGGGCGGGCGAGCAGTACTTC
TRBV5-1	-	TRBJ2-5	15	TRBD1	CASRGTGGSRETQYF	TGCGCCAGCAGGGGGACAGGGGGCAGTCGAGAGACCCAGTACTTC
TRBV4-1	few	TRBJ2-3	16	TRBD2	CASSQPKRGSTDTQYF	TGCGCCAGCAGCCAGCCTAAGCGGGGTAGCACAGATACGCAGTATTTT
TRBV5-4	-	TRBJ1-1	13	-	CASRRTPNTEAFF	TGTGCCAGCAGACGGACACCCAACACTGAAGCTTTCTTT
TRBV9	few	TRBJ2-1	15	-	CASSGARGTLNEQFF	TGTGCCAGCAGCGGAGCCAGGGGTACCCTAAATGAGCAGTTCTTC
TRBV12-3/TRBV12-4	-	TRBJ1-1	11	-	CASKRETEAFF	TGTGCCAGCAAAAGGGAGACTGAAGCTTTCTTT
TRBV5-1	-	TRBJ1-3	14	-	CASSLTFIRDTIYF	TGCGCCAGCAGCTTGACCTTTATCCGGGACACCATATATTTT
TRBV3-1/TRBV3-2	once	TRBJ2-3	16	TRBD2	CASSSDTGGLGDTQYF	TGTGCCAGCAGCAGTGACACGGGGGGGCTGGGGGATACGCAGTATTTT
TRBV4-1	-	TRBJ2-7	12	-	CASSSQGSEQYF	TGCGCCAGCAGTTCACAGGGAAGTGAGCAGTACTTC
TRBV7-3	-	TRBJ2-3	15	-	CASSSQQGRSDTQYF	TGTGCCAGCAGCTCCCAACAGGGTCGGTCAGATACGCAGTATTTT
TRBV18	few	TRBJ1-1	14	-	CASSLGGGNTEAFF	TGTGCCAGCTCCCTGGGGGGAGGTAACACTGAAGCTTTCTTT
TRBV5-1	-	TRBJ2-7	15	TRBD1	CASSPGTGVAYEQYF	TGCGCCAGCAGCCCCGGGACAGGGGTCGCCTACGAGCAGTACTTC
TRBV11-3	-	TRBJ2-2	14	-	CASSASGGTGELFF	TGTGCCAGCAGCGCCTCAGGGGGGACCGGGGAGCTGTTTTTT
TRBV6-6	-	TRBJ1-3	14	-	CASGASVSGNTIYF	TGTGCCAGCGGAGCGTCCGTCTCTGGAAACACCATATATTTT
TRBV5-1	-	TRBJ2-1	14	TRBD1	CASSLGQAHNEQFF	TGCGCCAGCAGCTTAGGACAGGCCCACAATGAGCAGTTCTTC
TRBV5-6	-	TRBJ2-3	15	TRBD1	CASSFGTGTTDTQYF	TGTGCCAGCAGCTTCGGGACAGGAACCACAGATACGCAGTATTTT
TRBV7-6	-	TRBJ2-7	14	-	CASSLATTAYEQYF	TGTGCCAGCAGCTTAGCCACCACAGCCTACGAGCAGTACTTC
TRBV5-1	-	TRBJ2-2	13	TRBD1	CASSPRGPGELFF	TGCGCCAGCAGCCCCAGGGGGCCCGGGGAGCTGTTTTTT
TRBV19	-	TRBJ1-2	15	-	CASSILYPRNYGYTF	TGTGCCAGTAGTATCTTGTATCCGAGGAACTATGGCTACACCTTC
TRBV7-3	-	TRBJ2-7	14	-	CASSSRSGPYEQYF	TGTGCCAGCAGCTCTCGAAGCGGCCCCTACGAGCAGTACTTC